This is a list of T cell receptor beta chains from one sample in a study of early T cells in non-severe SARS-CoV-2 infection. MiXCR was run by TCRdb on the 5' RACE reads, yielding one entry per CDR3 protein. The table includes 35,000 to 45,000 distinct CDR3 sequences, 5.8% detected once. The sample comprised whole blood. These receptors were collected from an adult who was a healthcare worker with PCR-confirmed SARS-CoV-2 infection or an uninfected control (not recorded which). Both conserved end residues are part of each CDR3. D genes are given only for firm matches. Clone sizes are given selectively: once, few, many, or a class where the clone is expanded.

v_call	clone_size	j_call	d_call	cdr3_nt	cdr3_aa
TRBV3-1	many	TRBJ2-1	TRBD2	TGTGCCAGCAGCCTCGGGGGGAGCGGGGGTTACAATGAGCAGTTCTTC	CASSLGGSGGYNEQFF
TRBV27	many	TRBJ2-4	TRBD1	TGTGCCAGCAGTCCCAGGACAGGGTCGAACATTCAGTACTTC	CASSPRTGSNIQYF
TRBV20-1	few	TRBJ2-7	TRBD1	TGCAGTGCGCAGAGGACAGGACGTTACGAGCAGTACTTC	CSAQRTGRYEQYF
TRBV7-2	few	TRBJ2-5	TRBD1	TGTGCCAGCAGCGCTCGACAGGGCGGGACCCAGTACTTC	CASSARQGGTQYF
TRBV11-2	many	TRBJ1-1	-	TGTGCCAGCAGCCCGGGGATTTCGAACACTGAAGCTTTCTTT	CASSPGISNTEAFF
TRBV11-2	many	TRBJ2-3	TRBD1	TGTGCCAGCAGCCTACAGGGGGTTCGTTCAGATACGCAGTATTTT	CASSLQGVRSDTQYF
TRBV12-3/TRBV12-4	few	TRBJ2-2	-	TGTGCCAGCAGCCCCGACAGGAGAACGAACACCGGGGAGCTGTTTTTT	CASSPDRRTNTGELFF
TRBV12-3/TRBV12-4	many	TRBJ1-1	-	TGTGCCAGCAGACCTAACACTGAAGCTTTCTTT	CASRPNTEAFF
TRBV19	-	TRBJ2-7	-	TGTGCCAGTAGTCAACAGGGTAGCTCCTACGAGCAGTACTTC	CASSQQGSSYEQYF
TRBV12-3/TRBV12-4	-	TRBJ2-4	-	TGTGCCAGCAGTTTCTCCAACTCAGCGCCGGAAAACATTCAGTACTTC	CASSFSNSAPENIQYF
TRBV19	many	TRBJ2-1	-	TGTGCCAGTACCGATGGCCAAAGCTCCTACAATGAGCAGTTCTTC	CASTDGQSSYNEQFF
TRBV9	many	TRBJ2-1	-	TGTGCCAGCAGCGTAGGAGGTGAGCAGTTCTTC	CASSVGGEQFF
TRBV9	many	TRBJ2-6	-	TGTGCCAGCAGCGTTAGCTCCTCTGGGGCCAACGTCCTGACTTTC	CASSVSSSGANVLTF
TRBV4-1	many	TRBJ2-1	-	TGCGCCAGCAGCCAAGAATTCAGCGCTGTTTACAATGAGCAGTTCTTC	CASSQEFSAVYNEQFF
TRBV6-6	-	TRBJ2-7	TRBD1	TGTGCCAGCAGTATACCGGGACAGGGTGTGGGCGAGCAGTACTTC	CASSIPGQGVGEQYF
TRBV7-2	many	TRBJ2-7	TRBD2	TGTGCCAGCAGCTTAGGCAGTTCCGGGAGGGCCTATAACGAGCAGTACTTC	CASSLGSSGRAYNEQYF
TRBV6-1	many	TRBJ1-5	-	TGTGCCAGCAGTAAACAGGTTAATAGCAATCAGCCCCAGCATTTT	CASSKQVNSNQPQHF
TRBV15	many	TRBJ2-4	-	TGTGCCACCAGCAGAGTAGGAGGGGCTGGCAACATTCAGTACTTC	CATSRVGGAGNIQYF
TRBV29-1	-	TRBJ1-5	-	TGCAGCGCCCAGAACGCCAATCAGCCCCAGCATTTT	CSAQNANQPQHF
TRBV5-5	many	TRBJ1-2	-	TGTGCCAGCAGGTCAGGGGACCGATATAACTATGGCTACACCTTC	CASRSGDRYNYGYTF
TRBV7-8	few	TRBJ2-5	-	TGTGCCAGCAGGCCTAGGGGGGGAGAGACCCAGTACTTC	CASRPRGGETQYF
TRBV2	many	TRBJ2-3	TRBD2	TGTGCCAGCAGCCGCGGACTAGCGGGGGGCACAGATACGCAGTATTTT	CASSRGLAGGTDTQYF
TRBV9	few	TRBJ2-7	-	TGTGCCAGCAGCCCCCATGACTCGGGCGCCTACGAGCAGTACTTC	CASSPHDSGAYEQYF
TRBV20-1	-	TRBJ2-2	TRBD1	TGCAGTGCTAGAGACCCGGGACAGGGGGGCACCGGGGAGCTGTTTTTT	CSARDPGQGGTGELFF
TRBV5-1	many	TRBJ2-2	-	TGCGCCAGCAGCTTGGAAAGACAGGTCACCGGGGAGCTGTTTTTT	CASSLERQVTGELFF
TRBV6-2/TRBV6-3	many	TRBJ2-7	-	TGTGCCAGCAGTTCCCGGGGAGAGAACTACGAGCAGTACTTC	CASSSRGENYEQYF
TRBV30	many	TRBJ2-7	TRBD1	TGTGCCTCCACAACCCGGGACAGAACCTACGAGCAGTACTTC	CASTTRDRTYEQYF
TRBV20-1	many	TRBJ2-5	TRBD1	TGCAGTGCTAGGGGGGACAGTCAAGAGACCCAGTACTTC	CSARGDSQETQYF
TRBV7-3	medium-sized	TRBJ1-4	-	TGTGCCAGCACCAAGGACACCAGGTTAGGGGCTAATGAAAAACTGTTTTTT	CASTKDTRLGANEKLFF
TRBV10-3	many	TRBJ2-1	-	TGTGCCATCAGTGCCCCCGGGACAGCAATCGGGGGGCAGTTCTTC	CAISAPGTAIGGQFF
TRBV4-1	-	TRBJ2-7	TRBD1	TGCGCCAGCAGCTTACCGGGACAGGGGGACGAGCAGTACTTC	CASSLPGQGDEQYF
TRBV28	few	TRBJ2-7	-	TGTGCCAGCAATTCCCCCTTGCAGCGGCCCTACGAGCAGTACTTC	CASNSPLQRPYEQYF
TRBV19	many	TRBJ1-5	-	TGTGCCAGTAGTATAGAAGGGGGGCAGCCCCAGCATTTT	CASSIEGGQPQHF
TRBV4-3	many	TRBJ2-2	TRBD2	TGCGCCAGCAGCCAAGAATGGCGGGGGGGCCACGGGGAGCTGTTTTTT	CASSQEWRGGHGELFF
TRBV20-1	few	TRBJ2-3	TRBD2	TGCAGTGCTAGAGGCACTCGACTAGCGGGGGGACCCACAGATACGCAGTATTTT	CSARGTRLAGGPTDTQYF
TRBV11-2	few	TRBJ2-5	-	TGTGCCAGCAGCTTAGATCTCCGCCTTAAGGCCCAGTACTTC	CASSLDLRLKAQYF
TRBV20-1	many	TRBJ2-5	TRBD2	TGCAGTGCTAGACCCTCCGGACTAGCGCAAACCTTC	CSARPSGLAQTF
TRBV19	many	TRBJ1-5	-	TGTGCCAGTAGACCTCCGGCGGGGTCGGGTCAGCCCCAGCATTTT	CASRPPAGSGQPQHF
TRBV20-1	many	TRBJ2-1	-	TGCAGTGCTAGTGAGGTCTATGAGCAGTTCTTC	CSASEVYEQFF
TRBV3-1	many	TRBJ1-1	-	TGTGCCAGCAGCCAAGGGGTCGCGAACACTGAAGCTTTCTTT	CASSQGVANTEAFF
TRBV20-1	-	TRBJ2-7	TRBD2	TGCAGTGCTAGAGATCTGTTCCGTGCGGGGGGGCCCTACGAGCAGTACTTC	CSARDLFRAGGPYEQYF
TRBV10-3	many	TRBJ2-5	-	TGTGCCATCAGTGGTGCGAGGGCACAAGAGACCCAGTACTTC	CAISGARAQETQYF
TRBV6-2/TRBV6-3	many	TRBJ2-3	TRBD2	TGTGCCAGCAGTACTCTCATTATGGGGACTAGCGGGTATACGCAGTATTTT	CASSTLIMGTSGYTQYF
TRBV20-1	many	TRBJ2-3	TRBD2	TGCAGTGCTAGCGGGGAGGGAGATACGCAGTATTTT	CSASGEGDTQYF
TRBV20-1	many	TRBJ1-6	-	TGCAGTGCTAGAGACCCTAATTCACCCCTCCACTTT	CSARDPNSPLHF
TRBV2	many	TRBJ2-7	TRBD1	TGTGCCAGCAGTGTACCCGGGACAGGGGGCTTCGACGAGCAGTACTTC	CASSVPGTGGFDEQYF
TRBV20-1	many	TRBJ2-3	-	TGCAGTGCTACCCGGGGGGCAGGGGGCGCAGATACGCAGTATTTT	CSATRGAGGADTQYF
TRBV7-6	many	TRBJ2-5	-	TGTGCCAGCAGCTCACAACAGAGGCAGGAGACCCAGTACTTC	CASSSQQRQETQYF
TRBV9	-	TRBJ1-1	-	TGTGCCAGCAGCGCCGGGCGGGGCATGAACACTGAAGCTTTCTTT	CASSAGRGMNTEAFF
TRBV6-2/TRBV6-3	few	TRBJ2-7	TRBD1	TGTGCCAGCAGACTTGGGACAGATTACGAGCAGTACTTC	CASRLGTDYEQYF
TRBV6-6	-	TRBJ2-7	TRBD1	TGTGCCAGCAGTCGCCGGGACAGGGCGTACGAGCAGTACTTC	CASSRRDRAYEQYF
TRBV9	many	TRBJ1-1	-	TGTGCCAGCAGCGTAGGGAACCTGAACACTGAAGCTTTCTTT	CASSVGNLNTEAFF
TRBV12-3/TRBV12-4	few	TRBJ1-2	TRBD1	TGTGCCAGCAAAGGACAGGGGGAATTCTATGGCTACACCTTC	CASKGQGEFYGYTF
TRBV21-1	many	TRBJ1-2	-	TGTGCCAGCAGCGCCCCGGGGGACGGACAGCGGACTTCTAACTATGGCTACACCTTC	CASSAPGDGQRTSNYGYTF
TRBV6-1	many	TRBJ2-7	-	TGTGCCAGCAGTGAAGGCAGGGGGGCCTACGAGCAGTACTTC	CASSEGRGAYEQYF